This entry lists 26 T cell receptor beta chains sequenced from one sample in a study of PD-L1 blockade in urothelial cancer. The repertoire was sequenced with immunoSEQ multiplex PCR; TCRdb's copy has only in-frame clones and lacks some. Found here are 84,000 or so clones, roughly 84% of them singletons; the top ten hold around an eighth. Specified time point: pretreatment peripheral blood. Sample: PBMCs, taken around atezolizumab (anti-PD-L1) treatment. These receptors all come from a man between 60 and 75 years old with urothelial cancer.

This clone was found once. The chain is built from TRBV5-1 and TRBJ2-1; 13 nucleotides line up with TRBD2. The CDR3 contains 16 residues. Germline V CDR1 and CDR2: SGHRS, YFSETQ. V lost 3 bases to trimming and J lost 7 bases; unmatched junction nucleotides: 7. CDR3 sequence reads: CASSSRTSGRLNEQFF. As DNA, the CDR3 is TGCGCCAGCAGCTCAAGGACTAGCGGGAGATTGAATGAGCAGTTCTTC.

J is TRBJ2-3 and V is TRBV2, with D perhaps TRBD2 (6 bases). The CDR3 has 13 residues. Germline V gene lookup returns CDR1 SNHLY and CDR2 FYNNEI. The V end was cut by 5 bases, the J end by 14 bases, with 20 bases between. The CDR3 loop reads CASSFFSGTGGYF. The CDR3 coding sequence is TGTGCCAGCAGTTTTTTCTCCGGGACTGGGGGGTATTTT.

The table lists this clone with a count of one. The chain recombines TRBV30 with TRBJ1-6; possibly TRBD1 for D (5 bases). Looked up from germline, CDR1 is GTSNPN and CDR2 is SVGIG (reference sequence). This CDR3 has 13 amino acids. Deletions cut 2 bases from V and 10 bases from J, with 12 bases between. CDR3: CAWSLRVFSPLHF. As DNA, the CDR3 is TGTGCCTGGAGTCTCAGGGTGTTCTCACCCCTCCACTTT.

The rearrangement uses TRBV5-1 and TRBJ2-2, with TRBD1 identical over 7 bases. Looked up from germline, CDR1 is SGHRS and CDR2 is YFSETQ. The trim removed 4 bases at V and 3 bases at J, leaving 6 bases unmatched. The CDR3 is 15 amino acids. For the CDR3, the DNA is TGCGCCAGCAGCCTCAGAACAGGGGACACCGGGGAGCTGTTTTTT. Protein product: CASSLRTGDTGELFF.

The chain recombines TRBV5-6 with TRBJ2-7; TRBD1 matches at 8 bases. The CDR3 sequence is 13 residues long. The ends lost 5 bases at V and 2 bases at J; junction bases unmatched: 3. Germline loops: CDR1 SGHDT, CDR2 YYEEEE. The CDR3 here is CASRPGQAYEQYF. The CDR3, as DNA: TGTGCCAGCAGACCGGGACAGGCCTACGAGCAGTACTTC.

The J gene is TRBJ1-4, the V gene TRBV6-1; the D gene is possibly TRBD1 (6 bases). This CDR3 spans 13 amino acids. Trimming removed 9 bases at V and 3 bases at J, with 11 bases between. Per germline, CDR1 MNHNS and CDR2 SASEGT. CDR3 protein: CASKQGANEKLFF. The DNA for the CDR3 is TGTGCCAGTAAACAGGGCGCTAATGAAAAACTGTTTTTT.

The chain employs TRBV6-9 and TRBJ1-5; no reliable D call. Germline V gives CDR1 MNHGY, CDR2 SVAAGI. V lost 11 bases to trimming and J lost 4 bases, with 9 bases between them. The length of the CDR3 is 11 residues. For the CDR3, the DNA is TGTGCCTGGGCCACTAATCAGCCCCAGCATTTT. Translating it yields CAWATNQPQHF.

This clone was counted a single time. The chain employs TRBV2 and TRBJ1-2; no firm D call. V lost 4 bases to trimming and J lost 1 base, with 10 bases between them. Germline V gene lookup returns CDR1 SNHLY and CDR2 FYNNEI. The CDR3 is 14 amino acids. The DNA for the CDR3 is TGTGCCAGCAGTGTTCAGGCCGTTAACTATGGCTACACCTTC. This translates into CASSVQAVNYGYTF.

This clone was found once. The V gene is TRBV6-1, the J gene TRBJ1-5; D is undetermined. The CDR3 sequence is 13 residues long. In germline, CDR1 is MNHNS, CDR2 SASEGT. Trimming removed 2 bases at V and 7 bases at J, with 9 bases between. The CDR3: CASSELVEQPQHF. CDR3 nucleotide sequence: TGTGCCAGCAGTGAACTAGTGGAGCAGCCCCAGCATTTT.

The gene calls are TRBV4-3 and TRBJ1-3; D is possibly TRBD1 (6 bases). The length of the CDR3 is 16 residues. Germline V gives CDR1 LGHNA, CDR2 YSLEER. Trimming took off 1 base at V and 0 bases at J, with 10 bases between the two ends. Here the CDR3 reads CASSQGRRGSGNTIYF. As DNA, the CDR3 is TGCGCCAGCAGCCAAGGCCGCAGGGGCTCTGGAAACACCATATATTTT.

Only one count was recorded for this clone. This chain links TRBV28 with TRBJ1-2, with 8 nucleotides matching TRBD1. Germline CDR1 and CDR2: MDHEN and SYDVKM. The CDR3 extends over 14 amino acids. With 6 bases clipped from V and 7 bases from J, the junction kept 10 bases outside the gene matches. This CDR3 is CASRIPGGTGGYTF. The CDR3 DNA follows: TGTGCCAGCAGAATTCCAGGGGGGACAGGTGGCTACACCTTC.

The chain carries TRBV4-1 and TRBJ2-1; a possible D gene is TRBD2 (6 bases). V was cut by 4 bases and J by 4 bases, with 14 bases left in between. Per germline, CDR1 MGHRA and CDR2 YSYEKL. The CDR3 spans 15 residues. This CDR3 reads CASSREERVYNEQFF. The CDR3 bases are TGCGCCAGCAGCCGCGAGGAGCGGGTGTACAATGAGCAGTTCTTC.

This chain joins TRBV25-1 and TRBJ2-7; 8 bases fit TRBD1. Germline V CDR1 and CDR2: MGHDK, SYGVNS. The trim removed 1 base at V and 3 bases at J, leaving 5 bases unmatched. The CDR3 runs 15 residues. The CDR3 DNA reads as TGTGCCAGCAGTGAATCGTCAGGGGGCAACTACGAGCAGTACTTC. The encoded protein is CASSESSGGNYEQYF.

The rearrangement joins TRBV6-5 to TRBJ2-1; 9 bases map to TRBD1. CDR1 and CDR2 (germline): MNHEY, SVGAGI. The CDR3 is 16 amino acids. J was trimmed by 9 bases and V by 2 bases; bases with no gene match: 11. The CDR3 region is CASSYLVGTGRVEQFF. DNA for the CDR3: TGTGCCAGCAGTTACCTAGTGGGGACAGGGCGGGTTGAGCAGTTCTTC.

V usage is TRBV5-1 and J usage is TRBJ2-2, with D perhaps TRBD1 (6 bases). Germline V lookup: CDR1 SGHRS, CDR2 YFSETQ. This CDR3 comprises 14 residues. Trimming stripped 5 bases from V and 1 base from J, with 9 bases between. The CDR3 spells CASRSGQNTGELFF. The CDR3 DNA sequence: TGCGCCAGCAGGTCGGGACAGAACACCGGGGAGCTGTTTTTT.

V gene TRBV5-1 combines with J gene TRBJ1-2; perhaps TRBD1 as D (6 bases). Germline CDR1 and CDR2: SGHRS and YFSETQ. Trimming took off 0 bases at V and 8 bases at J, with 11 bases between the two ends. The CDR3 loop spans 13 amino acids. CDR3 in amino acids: CASSLEQGRGYTF. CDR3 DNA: TGCGCCAGCAGCTTGGAACAGGGAAGAGGCTACACCTTC.

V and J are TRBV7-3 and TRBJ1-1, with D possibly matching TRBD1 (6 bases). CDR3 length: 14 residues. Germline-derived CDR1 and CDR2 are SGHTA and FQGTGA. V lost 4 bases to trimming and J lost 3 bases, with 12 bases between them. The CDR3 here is CASSSGAGDTEAFF. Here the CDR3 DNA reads TGTGCCAGCAGCTCGGGGGCGGGGGACACTGAAGCTTTCTTT. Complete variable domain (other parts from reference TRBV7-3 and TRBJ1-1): GAGVSQTPSNKVTEKGKYVELRCDPISGHTALYWYRQSLGQGPEFLIYFQGTGAADDSGLPNDRFFAVRPEGSVSTLKIQRTERGDSAVYLCASSSGAGDTEAFFGQGTRLTVV.

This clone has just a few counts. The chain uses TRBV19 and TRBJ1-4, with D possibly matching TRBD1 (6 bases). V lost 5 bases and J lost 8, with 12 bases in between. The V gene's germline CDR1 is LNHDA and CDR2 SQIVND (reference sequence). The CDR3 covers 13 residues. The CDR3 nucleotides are TGTGCCAGTAGTTGGCAGGGGCTCGAAAAACTGTTTTTT. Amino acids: CASSWQGLEKLFF.

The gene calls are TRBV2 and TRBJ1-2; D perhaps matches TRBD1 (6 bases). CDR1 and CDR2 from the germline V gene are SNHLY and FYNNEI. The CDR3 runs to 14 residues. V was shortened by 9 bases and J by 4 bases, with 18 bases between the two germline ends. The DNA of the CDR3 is TGTGCCAGGTCCGGGACACAAGCCAGCTATGGCTACACCTTC. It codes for CARSGTQASYGYTF.

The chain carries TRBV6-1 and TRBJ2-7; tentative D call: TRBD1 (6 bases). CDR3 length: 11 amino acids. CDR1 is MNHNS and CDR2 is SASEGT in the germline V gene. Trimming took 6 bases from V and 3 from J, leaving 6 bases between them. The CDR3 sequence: CASRDSYEQYF. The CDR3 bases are TGTGCCAGCAGGGACAGCTACGAGCAGTACTTC.

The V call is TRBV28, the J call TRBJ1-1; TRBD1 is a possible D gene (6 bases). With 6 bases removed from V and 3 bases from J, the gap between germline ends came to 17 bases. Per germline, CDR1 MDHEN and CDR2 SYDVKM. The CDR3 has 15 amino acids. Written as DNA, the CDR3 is TGTGCCAGCAGCACCACAGGGATGGAAGACACTGAAGCTTTCTTT. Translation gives CASSTTGMEDTEAFF.

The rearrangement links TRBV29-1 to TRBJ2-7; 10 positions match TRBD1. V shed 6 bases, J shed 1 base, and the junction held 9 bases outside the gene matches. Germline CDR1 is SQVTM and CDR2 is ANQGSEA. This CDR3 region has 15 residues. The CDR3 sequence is CSVAPGTGASYEQYF. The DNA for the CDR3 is TGCAGCGTCGCCCCCGGGACAGGGGCGTCCTACGAGCAGTACTTC.

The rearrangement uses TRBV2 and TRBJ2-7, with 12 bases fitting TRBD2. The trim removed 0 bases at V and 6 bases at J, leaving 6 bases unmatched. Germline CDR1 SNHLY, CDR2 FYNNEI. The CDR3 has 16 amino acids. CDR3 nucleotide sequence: TGTGCCAGCAGTGAAGCCGGGGCTAGCGGGAGGGCCGAGCAGTACTTC. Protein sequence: CASSEAGASGRAEQYF.

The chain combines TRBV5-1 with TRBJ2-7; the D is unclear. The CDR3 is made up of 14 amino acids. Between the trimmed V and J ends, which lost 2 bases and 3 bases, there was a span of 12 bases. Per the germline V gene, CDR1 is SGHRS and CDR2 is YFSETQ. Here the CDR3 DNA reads TGCGCCAGCAGCTTACTTGGGCCAGACTACGAGCAGTACTTC. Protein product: CASSLLGPDYEQYF.

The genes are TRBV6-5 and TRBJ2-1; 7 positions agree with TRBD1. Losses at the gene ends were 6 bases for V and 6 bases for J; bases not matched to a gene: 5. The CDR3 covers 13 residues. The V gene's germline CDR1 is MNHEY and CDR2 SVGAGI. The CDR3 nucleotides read TGTGCCAGCAGCTGGACAGGCCCCAATGAGCAGTTCTTC. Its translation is CASSWTGPNEQFF.

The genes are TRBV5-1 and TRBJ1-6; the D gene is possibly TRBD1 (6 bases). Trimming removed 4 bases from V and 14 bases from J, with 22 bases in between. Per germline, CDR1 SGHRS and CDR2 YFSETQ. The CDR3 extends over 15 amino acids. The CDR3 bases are TGCGCCAGCAGCAGACGCTCACAGGGCTCCGGGACCCTCCACTTT. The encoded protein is CASSRRSQGSGTLHF.